This passage covers 15 T cell receptor beta chains from one sample sequenced in a study of T cell changes during pregnancy in multiple sclerosis. Profiling relied on immunoSEQ multiplex PCR, and the TCRdb table lists in-frame clones only, not all of them. This sample has about 46,000 clones, with 80% to 95% found just once. The source was CD8+ T cells from peripheral blood mononuclear cells, collected after pregnancy. The receptors originated from a female donor with multiple sclerosis, enrolled in a pregnancy study.

The V gene is TRBV15, the J gene TRBJ2-7; TRBD1 agrees at 7 bases. V was pared by 4 bases and J by 3 bases, with 15 bases of the junction left unmatched. This CDR3 region has 17 residues. CDR1 is LNHNV and CDR2 is YYDKDF in the germline V gene (reference sequence). CDR3 DNA sequence: TGTGCCACCAGCACCATAGGAAGAGGGACAGAACACTACGAGCAGTACTTC. It encodes CATSTIGRGTEHYEQYF.

The V and J genes are TRBV5-4 and TRBJ1-2; 10 nucleotides align to TRBD1. CDR3 length: 13 amino acids. CDR1 and CDR2 (germline): SGHNT, YYREEE (reference sequence). Trimming at V came to 4 bases and at J to 6 bases, leaving 3 bases not matched to a gene. CDR3 loop: CASSPGTGDGYTF. In DNA, the CDR3 is TGTGCCAGCAGCCCGGGGACAGGGGATGGCTACACCTTC.

The rearrangement uses TRBV6-1 and TRBJ2-1; 11 bases line up with TRBD2. Germline V CDR1 and CDR2: MNHNS, SASEGT. The CDR3 is 15 residues long. The V and J ends lost 8 bases and 7 bases, in that order; junction bases with no gene match: 10. CDR3 loop: CASEELAGGQNEQFF. The CDR3, as DNA: TGTGCCAGCGAGGAGCTAGCGGGGGGTCAGAATGAGCAGTTCTTC.

The V gene is TRBV29-1, the J gene TRBJ1-1; maybe TRBD1 (6 bases). This CDR3 region has 15 residues. With 6 bases removed from V and 1 base from J, the gap between germline ends came to 18 bases. In germline, CDR1 is SQVTM, CDR2 ANQGSEA. CDR3 sequence: CSVLPETGPNTEAFF. The CDR3 bases are TGCAGCGTCCTACCAGAGACAGGACCGAACACTGAAGCTTTCTTT.

The chain uses TRBV30 and TRBJ1-5; perhaps TRBD1 as D (5 bases). The germline gives CDR1 GTSNPN, CDR2 SVGIG (reference sequence). V was clipped by 2 bases and J by 4 bases, with 9 bases between them. The CDR3 covers 13 residues. In nucleotides, the CDR3 is TGTGCCTGGAGTTGGACAACGAATCAGCCCCAGCATTTT. Encoded protein: CAWSWTTNQPQHF.

J is TRBJ2-1 and V is TRBV19; 12 bases are shared with TRBD2. Germline values: CDR1 LNHDA, CDR2 SQIVND (reference sequence). Trimming at V came to 8 bases and at J to 7 bases, leaving 9 bases not matched to a gene. The CDR3 length is 15 residues. CDR3 residues: CASGYLAGGPNEQFF. For the CDR3, the DNA is TGTGCCAGTGGTTATCTAGCGGGGGGGCCGAATGAGCAGTTCTTC.

The chain combines TRBV6-5 with TRBJ1-2, with D possibly TRBD1 on 6 matching bases. Germline V CDR1 and CDR2: MNHEY, SVGAGI. The CDR3 has 13 amino acids. V was trimmed by 4 bases and J by 6 bases, leaving 12 bases between them. CDR3: CASSLFTGHGYTF. The CDR3 DNA is TGTGCCAGCAGTTTATTCACAGGGCATGGCTACACCTTC.

The gene calls are TRBV27 and TRBJ2-7; 7 bases are shared with TRBD1. This CDR3 is built from 14 residues. Per germline, CDR1 MNHEY and CDR2 SMNVEV (reference sequence). V shed 0 bases, J shed 3 bases, and the junction held 2 bases outside the gene matches. This CDR3 is CASSLSGTVYEQYF. The CDR3 nucleotides read TGTGCCAGCAGTTTATCAGGGACAGTCTACGAGCAGTACTTC.

In DNA, the CDR3 is TGTGCCAGCCGACCCGGGACAGGGAGGACTGAAGCTTTCTTT. Protein: CASRPGTGRTEAFF. The chain is built from TRBV27 and TRBJ1-1, with 9 bases lining up with TRBD1. The CDR3 runs 14 residues. V lost 8 bases to trimming and J lost 5 bases; unmatched junction nucleotides: 9. Per the germline V gene, CDR1 is MNHEY and CDR2 is SMNVEV (reference sequence).

The rearrangement links TRBV13 to TRBJ2-1, with 10 nucleotides matching TRBD2. There are 16 residues in the CDR3. Germline V CDR1 and CDR2: PRHDT, FYEKMQ (reference sequence). Trimming at V came to 5 bases and at J to 3 bases, leaving 7 bases not matched to a gene. Here the CDR3 DNA reads TGTGCCAGCAGCCGAAGGACTAGCGGAAACTACAATGAGCAGTTCTTC. This gives the protein CASSRRTSGNYNEQFF.

This chain links TRBV4-2 with TRBJ1-1; TRBD1 matches at 9 bases. Germline trimming cut 1 base from V and 6 bases from J; bases unmatched to any gene: 9. CDR1 and CDR2 from the germline V gene are LGHNA and YNFKEQ. This CDR3 has 16 amino acids. The CDR3 nucleotides are TGTGCCAGCAGCCAAGCCTCCGGGACAGGGAATCCTGAAGCTTTCTTT. This sequence encodes CASSQASGTGNPEAFF.

This clone appeared once. This sample also contains other DNA sequences that code for the same CDR3. The genes are TRBV27 and TRBJ2-1; 9 bases align to TRBD2. V dropped 2 bases and J dropped 8; count of bases not matched to a gene: 4. The CDR3 runs 14 residues. CDR1 is MNHEY and CDR2 is SMNVEV in the germline V gene (reference sequence). CDR3 region: CASSLAGGGDEQFF. The CDR3 DNA sequence: TGTGCCAGCAGTTTAGCGGGAGGGGGAGATGAGCAGTTCTTC.

The chain recombines TRBV20-1 with TRBJ2-5; D gene uncertain. The CDR3 sequence is 11 residues long. Germline values: CDR1 DFQATT, CDR2 SNEGSKA (reference sequence). The V end lost 3 bases, the J end lost 10 bases, and 12 bases lay between the germline ends. The chain's CDR3 is CSASRGVVQYF. In DNA, the CDR3 is TGCAGTGCTAGCCGAGGCGTTGTCCAGTACTTC.

The chain couples TRBV6-1 to TRBJ1-1; 8 bases fit TRBD1. Per the germline V gene, CDR1 is MNHNS and CDR2 is SASEGT. The CDR3 is made up of 11 amino acids. The J segment lost 6 bases and the V segment lost 6 bases, leaving 0 bases of the junction unmatched. CDR3 DNA: TGTGCCAGCAGCAGGGGGCCTGAAGCTTTCTTT. It codes for CASSRGPEAFF.

The chain combines TRBV6-5 with TRBJ1-2, with D unresolved. Trimming left V 5 bases short and J 10 bases short, with 17 bases between. Germline V lookup: CDR1 MNHEY, CDR2 SVGAGI. CDR3 length: 13 residues. CDR3 sequence reads: CASSPHIPGIYTF. As DNA, the CDR3 is TGTGCCAGCAGTCCCCACATCCCGGGAATCTACACCTTC.